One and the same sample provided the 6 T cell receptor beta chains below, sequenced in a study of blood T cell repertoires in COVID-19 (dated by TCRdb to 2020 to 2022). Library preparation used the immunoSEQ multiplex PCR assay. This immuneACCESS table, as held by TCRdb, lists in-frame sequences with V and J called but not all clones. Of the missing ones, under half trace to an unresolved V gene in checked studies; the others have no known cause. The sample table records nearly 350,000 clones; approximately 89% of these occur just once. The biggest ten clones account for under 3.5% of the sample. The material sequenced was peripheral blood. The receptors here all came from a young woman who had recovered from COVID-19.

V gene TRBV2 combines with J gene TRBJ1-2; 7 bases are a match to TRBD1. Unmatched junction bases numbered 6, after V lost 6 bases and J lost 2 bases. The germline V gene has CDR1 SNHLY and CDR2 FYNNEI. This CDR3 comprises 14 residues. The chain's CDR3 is CASRRTGANYGYTF. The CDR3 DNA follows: TGTGCCAGCAGGCGTACAGGGGCCAACTATGGCTACACCTTC.

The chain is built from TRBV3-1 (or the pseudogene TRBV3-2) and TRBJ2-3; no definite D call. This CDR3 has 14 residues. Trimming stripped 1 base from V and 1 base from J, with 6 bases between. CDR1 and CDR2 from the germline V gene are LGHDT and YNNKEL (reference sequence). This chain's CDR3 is CASSQAYGTDTQYF. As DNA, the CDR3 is TGTGCCAGCAGCCAAGCCTACGGCACAGATACGCAGTATTTT.

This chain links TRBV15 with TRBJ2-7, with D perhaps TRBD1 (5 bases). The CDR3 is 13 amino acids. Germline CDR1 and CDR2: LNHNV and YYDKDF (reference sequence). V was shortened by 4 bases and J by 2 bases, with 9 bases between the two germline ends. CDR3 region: CATSTQTAYEQYV. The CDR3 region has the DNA TGTGCCACCAGCACCCAGACAGCCTACGAGCAGTACGTC.

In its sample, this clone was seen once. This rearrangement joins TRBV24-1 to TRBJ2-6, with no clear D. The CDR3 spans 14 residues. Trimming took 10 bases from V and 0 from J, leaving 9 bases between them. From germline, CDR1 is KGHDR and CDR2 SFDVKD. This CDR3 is CATSSDSGANVLTF. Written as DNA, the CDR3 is TGTGCCACATCCAGCGACTCTGGGGCCAACGTCCTGACTTTC.

The CDR3 nucleotides read TGTGCCAGCTCATCGGGACAGGGGATGTCGGGCTACACCTTC. It codes for CASSSGQGMSGYTF. The chain joins TRBV18 to TRBJ1-2, with 10 bases fitting TRBD1. The V and J ends lost 5 bases and 8 bases, in that order; junction bases with no gene match: 8. The CDR3 is 14 amino acids. CDR1 and CDR2 (germline): KGHSH, LQKENI.

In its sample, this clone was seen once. In DNA form, the CDR3 reads TGCGCCAGCAGTGGGTACCTCGGAGCGGGAGGGGAATTAGCCAAAAACATTCAGTACTTC. Translating gives CASSGYLGAGGELAKNIQYF. The V call is TRBV10-1, the J call TRBJ2-4, with 10 nucleotides matching TRBD2. Looked up from germline, CDR1 is WNHNN and CDR2 is SYGVQD (reference sequence). The CDR3 has 20 amino acids. V lost 4 bases, J lost 0 bases, and 15 bases stayed unmatched.